This TCR beta chain was identified in a study of identical twins. Whole-study findings and limits: Clonotypes of the beta chain that were abundant in cord blood carried fewer insertions (memory repertoires showed none). Models underpredicted monozygotic twin sharing of out-of-frame TCR alpha. The authors noted that invariant MAIT and iNKT cells could partly confound zero-insertion analyses.

TCRdb processed the 5' RACE reads anew with MiXCR; each CDR3 protein has one entry. The data contain about 700,000 distinct CDR3 sequences, less than 10% of them seen just once; the ten biggest clones take up roughly 0.97%. Of note for this clonotype: Its specificity is not known.

J gave up 10 bases and V 7 bases, and 8 bases lay outside the gene matches. CDR1 and CDR2 from the germline V gene are SNHLY and FYNNEI. The CDR3 covers 14 residues. This same sample was also part of a study on yellow fever vaccine responses in identical twins.

The sample taken for sequencing was PBMCs. The clonotype originates from a woman aged 18 to 35 in good health. This chain connects TRBV2 to TRBJ2-1; 12 positions agree with TRBD2. In nucleotides, the CDR3 is TGTGCCAGCATGACTAGCGGGAGTTTGTCCGAGCAGTTCTTC. This translates into CASMTSGSLSEQFF.